The 6 T cell receptor beta chains listed next were all sequenced from one sample in a study of Tregs in tolerant kidney transplant recipients. TCRdb's table, derived via immunoSEQ multiplex PCR, lists solely in-frame clones and lacks some. The table lists roughly 30,000 clones. Sequencing used CD8+ T cells from blood, obtained before the transplant. The source is a human donor who received a combined kidney and bone marrow transplant.

Concerning this clone itself: The read terminates 3 residues before the CDR3 end, so the remaining end is supplied by the germline J gene. J is TRBJ1-1 and V is TRBV19; D gene uncertain. The CDR3 length is 14 residues. The germline gives CDR1 LNHDA, CDR2 SQIVND (reference sequence). CDR3 sequence reads: CASSRTLSYNEAFF. The CDR3 bases that were read are TGTGCCAGTAGCAGGACTCTGTCCTACAATGAG.

To note about this clone: The observed sequence ends 3 residues before the CDR3 terminus, with the missing tail filled in from the germline J gene. This chain links TRBV10-3 with TRBJ2-3; TRBD2 might be the D (6 bases). The CDR3 has 15 residues. Germline CDR1 reads ENHRY; CDR2 reads SYGVKD. Trimming stripped 1 base from V and 3 bases from J, with 11 bases between. CDR3 bases read: TGTGCCATCAGTGAGTGGAGGACTACGACAGATACG. Amino acids: CAISEWRTTTDT. The CDR3 in its entirety is CAISEWRTTTDTQYF.

For this clone: The CDR3 end falls 3 residues outside the read, so it is completed with the germline J gene. The genes are TRBV19 and TRBJ2-1; TRBD2 agrees at 7 bases. The CDR3 is 15 residues long. Germline trimming cut 3 bases from V and 4 bases from J; bases unmatched to any gene: 6. Germline V gene data show CDR1 as LNHDA and CDR2 as SQIVND (reference sequence). CDR3 sequence: CASSMAASGYNEQFF. The CDR3 DNA, read in part, is TGTGCCAGTAGTATGGCGGCTAGCGGATACAATGAG. Full variable domain (rest looked up from reference TRBV19 and TRBJ2-1): DGGITQSPKYLFRKEGQNVTLSCEQNLNHDAMYWYRQDPGQGLRLIYYSQIVNDFQKGDIAEGYSVSREKKESFPLTVTSAQKNPTAFYLCASSMAASGYNEQFFGPGTRLTVL.

A remark on this clone: Coverage ceases 3 residues before the CDR3 finishes, and the germline J gene fills in the end. The chain has TRBV29-1 and TRBJ2-3; tentative D call: TRBD1 (5 bases). The CDR3 runs to 13 residues. CDR1 and CDR2 from the germline V gene are SQVTM and ANQGSEA. V was cut by 7 bases and J by 3 bases, with 14 bases left in between. CDR3 DNA (partial): TGCAGCGCCGACCAGGGTGAGACAGATACG. Its protein product is CSADQGETDT. The full CDR3 protein is CSADQGETDTQYF.

With regard to this clone: The CDR3 is cut off 3 residues early in the read; its end comes from the germline J gene. The V and J genes are TRBV20-1 and TRBJ2-7, with 8 bases lining up with TRBD1. Germline-derived CDR1 and CDR2 are DFQATT and SNEGSKA (reference sequence). V was pared by 0 bases and J by 1 base, with 8 bases of the junction left unmatched. This CDR3 region has 16 residues. CDR3: CSARERFGQGSYEQYF. The DNA read from the CDR3 is TGCAGTGCTAGAGAACGGTTCGGACAGGGTTCCTACGAG.

As to this clone: The observed sequence ends 3 residues before the CDR3 terminus, with the missing tail filled in from the germline J gene. This chain joins TRBV12-3 or TRBV12-4 and TRBJ2-3; 8 nucleotides align to TRBD2. With V trimmed by 3 bases and J by 5 bases, 13 bases remained unmatched. The CDR3 runs 17 residues. The sequenced part of the CDR3 DNA is TGTGCCAGCAGTTTCGCGGGAGGACCCCCGGGGGGAGATACG. It codes for CASSFAGGPPGGDT. The CDR3, in full, reads CASSFAGGPPGGDTQYF.